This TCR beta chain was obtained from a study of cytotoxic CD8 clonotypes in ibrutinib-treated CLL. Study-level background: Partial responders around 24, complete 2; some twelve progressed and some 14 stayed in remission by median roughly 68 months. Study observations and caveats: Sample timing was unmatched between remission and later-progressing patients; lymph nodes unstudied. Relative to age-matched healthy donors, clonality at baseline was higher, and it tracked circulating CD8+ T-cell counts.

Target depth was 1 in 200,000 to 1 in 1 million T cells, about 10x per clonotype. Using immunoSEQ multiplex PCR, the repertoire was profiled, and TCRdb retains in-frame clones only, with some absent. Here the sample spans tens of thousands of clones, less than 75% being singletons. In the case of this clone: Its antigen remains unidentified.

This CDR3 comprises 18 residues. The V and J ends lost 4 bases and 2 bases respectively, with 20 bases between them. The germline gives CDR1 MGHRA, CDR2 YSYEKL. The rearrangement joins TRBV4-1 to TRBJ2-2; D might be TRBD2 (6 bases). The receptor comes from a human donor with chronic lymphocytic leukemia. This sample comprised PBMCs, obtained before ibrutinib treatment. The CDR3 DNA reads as TGCGCCAGCAGCCCCGTCCCGCAGGGAGGCCCCAACACCGGGGAGCTGTTTTTT. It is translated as CASSPVPQGGPNTGELFF.